This T cell receptor (beta chain) was profiled in a study of identical twins. Study-wide points: Cord blood beta clonotypes present at high abundance carried fewer insertions; no such pattern appeared in memory repertoires.

This CDR3 spans 15 amino acids. The ends lost 6 bases at V and 6 bases at J; junction bases unmatched: 13. This clonotype was found many times. Its target is not known. One entry per CDR3 protein, called by TCRdb with MiXCR from the 5' RACE reads. The profile shows about 890,000 distinct CDR3 sequences, roughly an eighth of them singletons. The sample was also linked to a second study, of yellow fever vaccine responses in identical twins.

The chain couples TRBV12-3 or TRBV12-4 to TRBJ1-2; 7 bases map to TRBD1. Sample: PBMCs. This TCR came from a woman aged 18-29 years in good health. The CDR3 DNA is TGTGCCAGCAGGACCGTGGAGGGGGCATCGGATGGCTACACCTTC. It encodes CASRTVEGASDGYTF.